What follows are 2 T cell receptor beta chains derived from one specimen sequenced in a study of T cell responses to AZD1222 COVID-19 vaccine. Assay: immunoSEQ multiplex PCR; the TCRdb copy retains only in-frame clones and omits some. The table lists tens of thousands of clones, over 85% of them singletons, with 4.9% in the top ten. Sequences were derived from peripheral blood, sampled on day 0 of AZD1222 vaccination. The source is an adult in good health.

The CDR3 nucleotides are TGTGCCAGCAGGCCGACACAGAACACTGAAGCTTTCTTT. Translating gives CASRPTQNTEAFF. The genes are TRBV6-5 and TRBJ1-1; no firm D call. Looked up from germline, CDR1 is MNHEY and CDR2 is SVGAGI. CDR3 size: 13 residues. Deletions cut 6 bases from V and 1 base from J, with 9 bases between.

This clone has only a few counts. The J gene is TRBJ2-1, the V gene TRBV7-2; D is perhaps TRBD1 or TRBD2 (6 bases each). V was cut by 3 bases and J by 5 bases, with 11 bases left in between. CDR3 size: 14 residues. Germline CDR1 reads SGHTA; CDR2 reads FQGNSA. The CDR3 is CASSFEGGHNEQFF. CDR3 coding DNA: TGTGCCAGCAGCTTCGAGGGGGGACACAATGAGCAGTTCTTC.